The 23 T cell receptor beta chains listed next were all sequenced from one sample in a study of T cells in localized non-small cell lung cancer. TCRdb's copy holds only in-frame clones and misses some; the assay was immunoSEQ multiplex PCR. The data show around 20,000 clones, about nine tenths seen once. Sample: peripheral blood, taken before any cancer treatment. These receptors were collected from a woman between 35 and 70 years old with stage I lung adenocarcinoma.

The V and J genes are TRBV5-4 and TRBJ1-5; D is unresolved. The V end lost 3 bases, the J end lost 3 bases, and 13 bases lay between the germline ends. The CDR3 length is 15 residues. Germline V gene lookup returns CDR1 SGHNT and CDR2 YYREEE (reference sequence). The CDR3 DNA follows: TGTGCCAGCAGCTCAAATTCGGGTCCCAATCAGCCCCAGCATTTT. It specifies CASSSNSGPNQPQHF.

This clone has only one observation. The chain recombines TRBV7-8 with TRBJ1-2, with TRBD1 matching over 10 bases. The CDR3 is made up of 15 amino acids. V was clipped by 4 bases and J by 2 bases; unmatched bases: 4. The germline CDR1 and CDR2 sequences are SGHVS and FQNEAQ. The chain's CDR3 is CASSSRQGANYGYTF. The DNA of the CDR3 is TGTGCCAGCAGCTCCCGACAGGGGGCGAACTATGGCTACACCTTC.

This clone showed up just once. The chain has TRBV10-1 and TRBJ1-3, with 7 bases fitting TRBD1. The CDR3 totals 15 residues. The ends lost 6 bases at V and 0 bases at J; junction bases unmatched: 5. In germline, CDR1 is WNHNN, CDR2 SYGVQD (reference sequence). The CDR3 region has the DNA TGCGCCAGCAGGCGACAGGGCTGCTCTGGAAACACCATATATTTT. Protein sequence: CASRRQGCSGNTIYF.

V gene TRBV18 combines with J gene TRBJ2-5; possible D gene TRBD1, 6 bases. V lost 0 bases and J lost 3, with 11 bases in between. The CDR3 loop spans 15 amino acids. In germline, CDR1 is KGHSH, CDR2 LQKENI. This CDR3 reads CASSPPGARKETQYF. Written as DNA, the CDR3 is TGTGCCAGCTCACCACCGGGGGCCAGGAAAGAGACCCAGTACTTC.

The CDR3 region is CASSSQGGKLFF. CDR3 nucleotides: TGTGCCAGCAGTTCCCAAGGGGGGAAACTGTTTTTT. The chain combines TRBV6-5 with TRBJ1-4; D may be TRBD1 (6 bases). Germline V gene sequence: CDR1 MNHEY, CDR2 SVGAGI. Trimming took off 4 bases at V and 11 bases at J, with 11 bases between the two ends. This CDR3 is 12 amino acids long.

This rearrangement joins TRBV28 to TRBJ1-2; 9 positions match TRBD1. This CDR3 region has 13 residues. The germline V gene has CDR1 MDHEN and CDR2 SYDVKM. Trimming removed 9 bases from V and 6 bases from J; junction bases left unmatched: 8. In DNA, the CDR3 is TGTGCCAGGCTGGCCGACAGGGGGGATGGCTACACCTTC. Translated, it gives CARLADRGDGYTF.

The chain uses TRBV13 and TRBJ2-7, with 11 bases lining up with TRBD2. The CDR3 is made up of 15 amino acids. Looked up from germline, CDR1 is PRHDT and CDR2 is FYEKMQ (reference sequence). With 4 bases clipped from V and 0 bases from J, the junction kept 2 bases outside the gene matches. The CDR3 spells CASSYGTSGSYEQYF. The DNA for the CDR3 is TGTGCCAGCAGCTACGGGACTAGCGGCTCCTACGAGCAGTACTTC. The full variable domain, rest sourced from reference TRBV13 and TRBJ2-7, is AAGVIQSPRHLIKEKRETATLKCYPIPRHDTVYWYQQGPGQDPQFLISFYEKMQSDKGSIPDRFSAQQFSDYHSELNMSSLELGDSALYFCASSYGTSGSYEQYFGPGTRLTVT.

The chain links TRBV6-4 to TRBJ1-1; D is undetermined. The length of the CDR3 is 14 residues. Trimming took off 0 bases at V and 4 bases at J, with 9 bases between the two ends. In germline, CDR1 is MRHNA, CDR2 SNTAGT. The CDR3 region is CASSDSRWGTEAFF. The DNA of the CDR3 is TGTGCCAGCAGTGACTCGAGGTGGGGCACTGAAGCTTTCTTT.

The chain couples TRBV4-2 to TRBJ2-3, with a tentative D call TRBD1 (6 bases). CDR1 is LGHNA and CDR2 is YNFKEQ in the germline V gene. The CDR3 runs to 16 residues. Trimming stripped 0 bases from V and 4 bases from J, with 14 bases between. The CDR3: CASSQEGRGDPDTQYF. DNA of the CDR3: TGTGCCAGCAGCCAAGAGGGCAGGGGAGATCCAGATACGCAGTATTTT.

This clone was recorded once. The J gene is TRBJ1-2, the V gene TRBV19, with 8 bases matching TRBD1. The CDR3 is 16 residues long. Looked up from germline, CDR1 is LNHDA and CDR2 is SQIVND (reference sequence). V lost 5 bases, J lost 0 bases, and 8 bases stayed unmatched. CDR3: CASSSAGQAANYGYTF. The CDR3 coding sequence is TGTGCCAGTAGTTCGGCGGGACAGGCGGCTAACTATGGCTACACCTTC.

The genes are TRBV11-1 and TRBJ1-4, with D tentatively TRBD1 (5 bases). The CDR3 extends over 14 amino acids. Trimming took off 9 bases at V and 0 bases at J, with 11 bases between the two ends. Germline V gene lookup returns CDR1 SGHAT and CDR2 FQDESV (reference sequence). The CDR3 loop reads CARGDEATNEKLFF. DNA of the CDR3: TGTGCCAGAGGGGACGAAGCAACTAATGAAAAACTGTTTTTT.

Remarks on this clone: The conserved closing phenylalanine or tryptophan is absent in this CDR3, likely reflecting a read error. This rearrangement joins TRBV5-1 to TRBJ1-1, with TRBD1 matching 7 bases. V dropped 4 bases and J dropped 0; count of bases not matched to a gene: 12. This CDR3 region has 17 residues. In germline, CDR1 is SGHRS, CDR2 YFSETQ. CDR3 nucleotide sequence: TGCGCCAGCAGCACGGGGACAGATTTAATACTGAACACTGAAGCTTTCTCT. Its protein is CASSTGTDLILNTEAFS.

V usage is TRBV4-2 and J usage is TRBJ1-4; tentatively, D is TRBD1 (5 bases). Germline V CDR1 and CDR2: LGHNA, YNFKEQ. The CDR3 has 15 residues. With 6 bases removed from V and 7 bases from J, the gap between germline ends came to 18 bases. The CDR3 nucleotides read TGTGCCAGCAGAGAGAGCCGGGGGGAGGGTGAAAAACTGTTTTTT. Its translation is CASRESRGEGEKLFF.

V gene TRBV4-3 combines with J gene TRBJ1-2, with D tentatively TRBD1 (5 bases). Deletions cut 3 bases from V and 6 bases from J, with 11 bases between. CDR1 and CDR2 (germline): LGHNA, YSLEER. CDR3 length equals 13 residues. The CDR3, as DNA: TGCGCCAGCAGCCACTCAGGGTGGGATGGCTACACCTTC. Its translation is CASSHSGWDGYTF.

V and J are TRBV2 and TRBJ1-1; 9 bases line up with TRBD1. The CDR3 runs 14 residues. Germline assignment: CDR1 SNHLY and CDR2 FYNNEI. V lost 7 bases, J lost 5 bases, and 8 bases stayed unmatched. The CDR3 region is CASNAGQGLTEAFF. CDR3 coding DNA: TGTGCCAGCAACGCGGGACAGGGTCTTACTGAAGCTTTCTTT. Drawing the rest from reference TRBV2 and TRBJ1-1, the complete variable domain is EPEVTQTPSHQVTQMGQEVILRCVPISNHLYFYWYRQILGQKVEFLVSFYNNEISEKSEIFDDQFSVERPDGSNFTLKIRSTKLEDSAMYFCASNAGQGLTEAFFGQGTRLTVV.

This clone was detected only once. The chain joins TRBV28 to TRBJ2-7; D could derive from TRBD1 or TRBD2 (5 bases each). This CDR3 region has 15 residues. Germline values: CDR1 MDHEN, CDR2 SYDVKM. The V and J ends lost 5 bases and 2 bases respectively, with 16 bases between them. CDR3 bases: TGTGCCAGCAGTCTTCGACAGCCGGGGACCTACGAGCAGTACTTC. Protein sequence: CASSLRQPGTYEQYF.

This CDR3 reads CASSDPGLAGGFYEQYF. The CDR3 DNA reads as TGTGCCAGCAGCGATCCCGGACTAGCGGGAGGGTTCTACGAGCAGTACTTC. This chain uses TRBV7-9 with TRBJ2-7; 15 positions match TRBD2. V dropped 5 bases and J dropped 3; count of bases not matched to a gene: 8. This CDR3 is built from 17 residues. Germline V gene sequence: CDR1 SEHNR, CDR2 FQNEAQ (reference sequence).

In nucleotides, the CDR3 is TGCGCCAGCAGCTTGGGGCTTAGCAATCAGCCCCAGCATTTT. Protein product: CASSLGLSNQPQHF. J is TRBJ1-5 and V is TRBV5-1; no definite D call. The CDR3 totals 14 residues. Trimming took off 0 bases at V and 0 bases at J, with 4 bases between the two ends. The germline gives CDR1 SGHRS, CDR2 YFSETQ.

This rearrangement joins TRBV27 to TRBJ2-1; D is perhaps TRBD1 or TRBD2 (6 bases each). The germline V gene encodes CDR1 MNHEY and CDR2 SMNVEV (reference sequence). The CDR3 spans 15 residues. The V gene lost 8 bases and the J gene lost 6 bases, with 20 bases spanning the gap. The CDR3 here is CASVPDGRGGNEQFF. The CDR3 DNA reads TGTGCCAGCGTCCCGGACGGGAGAGGGGGCAATGAGCAGTTCTTC.

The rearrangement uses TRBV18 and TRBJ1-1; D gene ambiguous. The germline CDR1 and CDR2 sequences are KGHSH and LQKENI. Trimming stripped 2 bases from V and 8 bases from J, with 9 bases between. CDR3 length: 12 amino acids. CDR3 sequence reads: CASSPRTEEAFF. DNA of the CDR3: TGTGCCAGCTCACCAAGGACGGAAGAAGCTTTCTTT.

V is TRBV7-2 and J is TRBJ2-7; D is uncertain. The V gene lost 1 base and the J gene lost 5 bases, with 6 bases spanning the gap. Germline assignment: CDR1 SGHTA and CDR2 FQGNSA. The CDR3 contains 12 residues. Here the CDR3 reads CASSLDGDEQYF. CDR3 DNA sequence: TGTGCCAGCAGCTTAGATGGGGACGAGCAGTACTTC.

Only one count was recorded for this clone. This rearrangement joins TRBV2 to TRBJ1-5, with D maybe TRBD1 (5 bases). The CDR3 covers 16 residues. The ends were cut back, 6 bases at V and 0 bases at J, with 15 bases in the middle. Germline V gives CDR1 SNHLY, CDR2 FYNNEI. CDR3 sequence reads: CASRYDGTYSNQPQHF. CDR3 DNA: TGTGCCAGCAGGTATGACGGGACCTATAGCAATCAGCCCCAGCATTTT.

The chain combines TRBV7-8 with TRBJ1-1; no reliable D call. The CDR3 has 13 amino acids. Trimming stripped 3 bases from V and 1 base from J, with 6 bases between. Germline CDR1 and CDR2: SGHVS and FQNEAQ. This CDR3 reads CASSLQENTEAFF. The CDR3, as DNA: TGTGCCAGCAGCTTGCAAGAGAACACTGAAGCTTTCTTT.